Here is one TCR beta chain with its context. Its antigen is currently unknown. This record belongs to a study of OX40 agonist ivuxolimab in advanced cancers. The repertoire was sequenced with immunoSEQ multiplex PCR; TCRdb's copy has only in-frame clones and lacks some. The data contain about 90,000 clones, roughly 93% of them seen just once; the ten biggest clones take up about 0.35%. Findings and caveats of the study: Some patients without response likewise showed low normalized clonal expansion.

The origin of this receptor is an adult with an advanced solid tumor such as melanoma, head and neck, liver or kidney cancer. Sequenced here: CD4+ or CD8+ T cells sorted from blood, sampled in a trial of the OX40 agonist ivuxolimab.

DNA for the CDR3: TGTGCCAGTAGTATAGGGGACAGTGGGCGCAATGAGCAGTTCTTC. It specifies CASSIGDSGRNEQFF. The genes are TRBV19 and TRBJ2-1; TRBD1 agrees at 7 bases. The CDR3 has 15 amino acids. Germline values: CDR1 LNHDA, CDR2 SQIVND (reference sequence). The J segment lost 6 bases and the V segment lost 1 base, leaving 6 bases of the junction unmatched.